These 18 T cell receptor beta chains were sequenced from one sample in a study of blood T cell repertoires in COVID-19. TCRdb keeps only in-frame clones here, not all; method: immunoSEQ multiplex PCR. Of about 49,000 clones detected, approximately 80% appear once; the ten largest clones hold under 25%. The sequenced sample was peripheral blood. The receptors were gathered from an elderly woman with COVID-19, enrolled during active disease.

This clone has a handful of counts. The genes are TRBV30 and TRBJ2-7, with D maybe TRBD2 (6 bases). This CDR3 region has 15 residues. Trimming removed 2 bases at V and 0 bases at J, with 14 bases between. Germline V gives CDR1 GTSNPN, CDR2 SVGIG (reference sequence). CDR3 sequence reads: CAWSYGGLGSYEQYF. The CDR3 DNA follows: TGTGCCTGGAGTTACGGGGGTTTGGGCTCCTACGAGCAGTACTTC. The full variable domain, rest sourced from reference TRBV30 and TRBJ2-7, is SQTIHQWPATLVQPVGSPLSLECTVEGTSNPNLYWYRQAAGRGLQLLFYSVGIGQISSEVPQNLSASRPQDRQFILSSKKLLLSDSGFYLCAWSYGGLGSYEQYFGPGTRLTVT.

J is TRBJ2-3 and V is TRBV10-1; D ambiguous. Between the trimmed V and J ends, which lost 5 bases and 7 bases, there was a span of 7 bases. In germline, CDR1 is WNHNN, CDR2 SYGVQD (reference sequence). CDR3 size: 11 residues. CDR3 nucleotides: TGCGCCAGCAGTACTTCTCATACGCAGTATTTT. Translation gives CASSTSHTQYF.

CDR3 protein: CASTTPNRVGQPQHF. Here the CDR3 DNA reads TGTGCCAGTACCACCCCTAACAGGGTTGGACAGCCCCAGCATTTT. The genes are TRBV19 and TRBJ1-5; D perhaps matches TRBD1 (6 bases). This CDR3 has 15 amino acids. Deletions cut 7 bases from V and 7 bases from J, with 20 bases between. Germline CDR1 is LNHDA and CDR2 is SQIVND (reference sequence).

The rearrangement links TRBV18 to TRBJ1-2; 7 nucleotides match TRBD1. CDR1 and CDR2 (germline): KGHSH, LQKENI. CDR3 length: 15 residues. V lost 5 bases and J lost 4; bases outside the gene matches: 10. The CDR3 loop reads CASSSINQGGYGYTF. Written as DNA, the CDR3 is TGTGCCAGCTCATCAATAAACCAGGGGGGCTATGGCTACACCTTC.

This sequence joins TRBV4-1 and TRBJ2-1, with TRBD2 identical over 7 bases. The CDR3 sequence is 16 residues long. The germline V gene has CDR1 MGHRA and CDR2 YSYEKL. V shed 0 bases and J 1 base; nucleotides not matched to a gene: 3. Written as DNA, the CDR3 is TGCGCCAGCAGCCAAGATCTAGCGGCATCCTACAATGAGCAGTTCTTC. This gives the protein CASSQDLAASYNEQFF.

This chain's CDR3 is CASSPPNHSGNTIYF. CDR3 bases: TGTGCCAGCTCACCACCCAATCACTCTGGAAACACCATATATTTT. The chain links TRBV18 to TRBJ1-3; D is unclear. V was shortened by 0 bases and J by 0 bases, with 6 bases between the two germline ends. The CDR3 has 15 residues. Germline V CDR1 and CDR2: KGHSH, LQKENI.

This clone was observed a single time. The chain employs TRBV7-6 and TRBJ2-5; D may be TRBD1 (6 bases). Germline V gene data show CDR1 as SGHVS and CDR2 as FNYEAQ. The CDR3 is 14 amino acids. Trimming took 5 bases from V and 4 from J, leaving 14 bases between them. The CDR3 nucleotides are TGTGCCAGCAGCGTGGGACATGAGGGAGAGACCCAGTACTTC. As protein: CASSVGHEGETQYF.

The chain has TRBV7-9 and TRBJ2-2, with D maybe TRBD2 (5 bases). CDR3 length: 14 residues. Germline loops: CDR1 SEHNR, CDR2 FQNEAQ (reference sequence). With 4 bases removed from V and 5 bases from J, the gap between germline ends came to 11 bases. The CDR3 is CASSWPGGTGELFF. The CDR3 DNA reads as TGTGCCAGCAGCTGGCCCGGCGGGACCGGGGAGCTGTTTTTT.

The chain carries TRBV5-1 and TRBJ1-4; 8 bases align to TRBD1. Trimming took 4 bases from V and 4 from J; bases not matched to a gene: 3. Germline assignment: CDR1 SGHRS and CDR2 YFSETQ. This CDR3 comprises 14 residues. CDR3 in DNA: TGCGCCAGCAGCGAGGACAGGGTTAATGAAAAACTGTTTTTT. Amino acids: CASSEDRVNEKLFF.

The V gene is TRBV6-4, the J gene TRBJ2-2, with D unclear. CDR3 length equals 13 residues. Trimming removed 5 bases at V and 3 bases at J, with 7 bases between. Germline loops: CDR1 MRHNA, CDR2 SNTAGT. The CDR3 coding sequence is TGTGCCAGCAGTCCTACCGACACCGGGGAGCTGTTTTTT. Its protein is CASSPTDTGELFF.

The chain couples TRBV5-1 to TRBJ2-3; D is unresolved. The CDR3 length is 15 residues. Trimming cost V 4 bases and J 4 bases, with 16 bases left between them. The germline gives CDR1 SGHRS, CDR2 YFSETQ. CDR3 loop: CASSPLASFSDTQYF. DNA for the CDR3: TGCGCCAGCAGCCCGTTGGCTAGTTTTTCAGATACGCAGTATTTT.

This clone has only a few counts. CDR3 sequence reads: CATSDGSLRNEQFF. DNA of the CDR3: TGTGCCACCAGTGACGGGAGTTTGCGCAATGAGCAGTTCTTC. This chain connects TRBV24-1 to TRBJ2-1, with D possibly being TRBD2 (6 bases). Trimming left V 4 bases short and J 6 bases short, with 12 bases between. The CDR3 consists of 14 residues. The germline gives CDR1 KGHDR, CDR2 SFDVKD.

This sequence joins TRBV29-1 and TRBJ2-2, with no clear D. Germline lookup yields CDR1 SQVTM and CDR2 ANQGSEA. The ends were cut back, 8 bases at V and 1 base at J, with 11 bases in the middle. There are 13 residues in the CDR3. The CDR3 here is CSLKSGNTGELFF. The CDR3, as DNA: TGCAGCCTAAAATCAGGGAACACCGGGGAGCTGTTTTTT.

The rearrangement uses TRBV7-3 and TRBJ2-7, with TRBD1 matching over 9 bases. Germline CDR1 and CDR2: SGHTA and FQGTGA. There are 15 residues in the CDR3. Germline trimming cut 2 bases from V and 7 bases from J; bases unmatched to any gene: 9. CDR3 in DNA: TGTGCCAGCAGCTTATTGGGACAGGGCCTCTCAGAGCAGTACTTC. It specifies CASSLLGQGLSEQYF. Variable domain in full (rest from reference TRBV7-3 and TRBJ2-7): GAGVSQTPSNKVTEKGKYVELRCDPISGHTALYWYRQSLGQGPEFLIYFQGTGAADDSGLPNDRFFAVRPEGSVSTLKIQRTERGDSAVYLCASSLLGQGLSEQYFGPGTRLTVT.

V and J are TRBV7-2 and TRBJ1-6; D may be TRBD1 (5 bases). This CDR3 has 14 amino acids. Trimming left V 3 bases short and J 6 bases short, with 9 bases between. Germline lookup yields CDR1 SGHTA and CDR2 FQGNSA. The CDR3 spells CASSLETANSPLHF. The CDR3 nucleotides read TGTGCCAGCAGCTTGGAGACAGCTAATTCACCCCTCCACTTT.

This clone was counted a single time. V gene TRBV6-1 combines with J gene TRBJ2-5; D not resolved. Germline-derived CDR1 and CDR2 are MNHNS and SASEGT. Between the trimmed V and J ends, which lost 3 bases and 1 base, there was a span of 9 bases. The CDR3 extends over 14 amino acids. CDR3 amino acids: CASSDDLIQETQYF. CDR3 in DNA: TGTGCCAGCAGTGATGACTTGATCCAAGAGACCCAGTACTTC.

This clone was counted only a few times. The chain carries TRBV7-3 and TRBJ1-2; 10 positions agree with TRBD1. The CDR3 has 15 amino acids. V gave up 0 bases and J gave up 4 bases; unmatched junction bases: 2. Germline CDR1 SGHTA, CDR2 FQGTGA. CDR3 loop: CASSLTGQGVYGYTF. The CDR3 DNA follows: TGTGCCAGCAGCTTAACCGGACAGGGGGTCTATGGCTACACCTTC.

The chain uses TRBV5-6 and TRBJ2-7, with 8 bases that match TRBD2. V trimming: 0 bases; J trimming: 4 bases; junction bases outside the gene matches: 3. Germline loops: CDR1 SGHDT, CDR2 YYEEEE. The CDR3 is 14 amino acids. The CDR3 coding sequence is TGTGCCAGCAGCTTGGTCGGGAGGGGATACGAGCAGTACTTC. This sequence encodes CASSLVGRGYEQYF.